The 25 T cell receptor beta chains below come from one sample, sequenced in a study of T cells in Graves' hyperthyroidism and ophthalmopathy. RNA transcripts were the template for amplifying TCR beta CDR3 regions. When the TCR CDR3 underwent first-round RT-PCR, the HTBI primer set was used. TCRdb itself ran the multiplex PCR reads through MiXCR, one entry per CDR3 protein. This sample has about 540,000 distinct CDR3 sequences; around 45% occur once, and the top ten carry about 8.3%. Input material: peripheral blood or thyroid tissue (not recorded which). The receptors come from a woman between 18 and 30 years old with Graves' hyperthyroidism.

At least ten counts were recorded for this clonotype. This chain connects TRBV7-9 to TRBJ2-7, with D perhaps TRBD2 (5 bases). The CDR3 contains 15 residues. Trimming stripped 5 bases from V and 8 bases from J, with 22 bases between. CDR1 is SEHNR and CDR2 is FQNEAQ in the germline V gene (reference sequence). Here the CDR3 DNA reads TGTGCCAGCAGCCGCGGATACGGGGAAGGTCGTAAGCAGTACTTC. It codes for CASSRGYGEGRKQYF.

This chain connects TRBV20-1 to TRBJ1-5, with TRBD1 identical over 10 bases. The J segment lost 14 bases and the V segment lost 3 bases, leaving 10 bases of the junction unmatched. Germline loops: CDR1 DFQATT, CDR2 SNEGSKA (reference sequence). The CDR3 sequence is 13 residues long. The CDR3 bases are TGCAGTGCTAGGTGGTATGGACAGGGGGACGAGCATTTT. Translating it yields CSARWYGQGDEHF.

This clonotype was counted ten times or more. This sequence joins TRBV18 and TRBJ2-5, with a possible D match to TRBD2 (5 bases). V was cut by 0 bases and J by 1 base, with 12 bases left in between. The CDR3 is 16 residues long. CDR1 is KGHSH and CDR2 is LQKENI in the germline V gene. CDR3 sequence: CASSPPLESGQETQYF. The CDR3 DNA reads as TGTGCCAGCTCACCACCTTTGGAAAGCGGCCAAGAGACCCAGTACTTC.

V and J are TRBV20-1 and TRBJ2-7; TRBD2 matches 11 bases. The J call could be wrong; TRBJ2-1 is a better fit for the DNA end. This CDR3 region has 15 residues. Germline lookup yields CDR1 DFQATT and CDR2 SNEGSKA (reference sequence). CDR3 DNA: TGCAGTGCTAGACTAGCGGGAGGCACCTACAATGAGCAGTTCTTC. This codes for CSARLAGGTYNEQFF.

As regards this clonotype: One junction end disagrees with the germline gene, perhaps due to a read error. J is TRBJ2-5 and V is TRBV12-3 or TRBV12-4; no clear D gene. CDR3 length: 13 amino acids. The CDR3 DNA reads TGTGCCGGCAGCGCTTCAACCGTTGGGACCCAGTACTTC. Encoded protein: CAGSASTVGTQYF.

The rearrangement joins TRBV24-1 to TRBJ2-5, with 10 bases identical to TRBD1. The CDR3 has 13 residues. The germline V gene encodes CDR1 KGHDR and CDR2 SFDVKD. The ends lost 8 bases at V and 5 bases at J; junction bases unmatched: 4. CDR3 residues: CATTGQGDETQYF. CDR3 DNA: TGTGCCACCACTGGACAGGGGGATGAGACCCAGTACTTC.

This clonotype was seen at least ten times. The gene calls are TRBV18 and TRBJ1-1; D gene ambiguous. CDR1 is KGHSH and CDR2 is LQKENI in the germline V gene. This CDR3 has 14 amino acids. With 3 bases removed from V and 1 base from J, the gap between germline ends came to 9 bases. The CDR3 is CASSPRKGNTEAFF. CDR3 bases: TGTGCCAGCTCACCCAGGAAGGGGAACACTGAAGCTTTCTTT.

This sequence joins TRBV7-2 and TRBJ1-5; D remains unclear. This CDR3 comprises 13 residues. Trimming removed 6 bases from V and 11 bases from J, with 17 bases in between. Germline V gene data show CDR1 as SGHTA and CDR2 as FQGNSA. CDR3 loop: CASSVGMAETQHF. The CDR3 DNA sequence: TGTGCCAGCAGTGTGGGGATGGCGGAGACCCAGCATTTT.

The chain combines TRBV20-1 with TRBJ1-5; D gene unclear. Trimming stripped 7 bases from V and 1 base from J, with 8 bases between. This CDR3 contains 12 residues. CDR1 and CDR2 from the germline V gene are DFQATT and SNEGSKA (reference sequence). DNA for the CDR3: TGCAGTGAAGCACGGAGCAATCAGCCCCAGCATTTT. It is translated as CSEARSNQPQHF.

In its sample, this clonotype was seen many times. V and J are TRBV4-3 and TRBJ2-2; TRBD2 is a possible D gene (5 bases). The CDR3 has 14 amino acids. The V gene lost 6 bases and the J gene lost 6 bases, with 14 bases spanning the gap. CDR1 and CDR2 from the germline V gene are LGHNA and YSLEER. The CDR3, as DNA: TGCGCCAGCAGGTCCCCGGGATTACCCGGGGAGCTGTTTTTT. The encoded protein is CASRSPGLPGELFF.

In its sample, this clonotype was seen many times. Possible read error: a much larger clone is one base away. V gene TRBV24-1 combines with J gene TRBJ2-5; weak D call: TRBD1 (6 bases). Germline V CDR1 and CDR2: KGHDR, SFDVKD. The CDR3 is made up of 16 amino acids. Trimming stripped 1 base from V and 3 bases from J, with 14 bases between. DNA of the CDR3: TGTGCCACCAGTGATTTAGGTCCAGGGGCGAAAGAGACCCAGTACTTC. It is translated as CATSDLGPGAKETQYF.

This clonotype was observed at least ten times. This rearrangement joins TRBV7-2 to TRBJ2-5; the D gene is possibly TRBD2 (6 bases). CDR3 length: 13 amino acids. With 4 bases removed from V and 4 bases from J, the gap between germline ends came to 10 bases. Germline assignment: CDR1 SGHTA and CDR2 FQGNSA. CDR3 bases: TGTGCCAGCAGCTGGAGGGGACGAGAGACCCAGTACTTC. Translated: CASSWRGRETQYF.

The sample holds a few counts of this clonotype. This sequence joins TRBV4-3 and TRBJ2-7; 9 nucleotides agree with TRBD1. V was pared by 1 base and J by 6 bases, with 10 bases of the junction left unmatched. CDR3 length: 16 amino acids. CDR1 is LGHNA, CDR2 YSLEER, per germline. The chain's CDR3 is CASSQVFDRGAAEQYF. The CDR3 DNA reads as TGCGCCAGCAGCCAAGTTTTTGACAGGGGGGCTGCCGAGCAGTACTTC.

This chain links TRBV29-1 with TRBJ2-6; D may be TRBD1 or TRBD2 (5 bases each). Trimming shortened V by 6 bases and J by 4 bases, and 16 bases separated the two germline ends. The CDR3 contains 15 residues. Germline V lookup: CDR1 SQVTM, CDR2 ANQGSEA. In nucleotides, the CDR3 is TGCAGCGTGGGGGACGGTAGACCCGGGGCCAACGTCCTGACTTTC. Translated, it gives CSVGDGRPGANVLTF.

This clonotype has ten or more counts. The genes are TRBV6-4 and TRBJ1-5, with TRBD1 identical over 8 bases. CDR3 length equals 15 residues. Per the germline V gene, CDR1 is MRHNA and CDR2 is SNTAGT. Germline trimming cut 2 bases from V and 3 bases from J; bases unmatched to any gene: 3. CDR3 region: CASSDRTGPNQPQHF. The DNA of the CDR3 is TGTGCCAGCAGTGACAGGACAGGGCCCAATCAGCCCCAGCATTTT.

Many counts were recorded for this clonotype. The V and J genes are TRBV6-5 and TRBJ2-2; D is perhaps TRBD2 (5 bases). Germline CDR1 reads MNHEY; CDR2 reads SVGAGI. Trimming removed 6 bases from V and 3 bases from J, with 11 bases in between. The CDR3 loop spans 14 amino acids. The CDR3 reads CASRLGLDTGELFF. Here the CDR3 DNA reads TGTGCCAGCAGACTTGGACTTGACACCGGGGAGCTGTTTTTT.

Concerning this clonotype itself: This clone may be a read error of a much larger clone one base away. V usage is TRBV6-5 and J usage is TRBJ2-7; D gene unclear. V was clipped by 0 bases and J by 7 bases, with 13 bases between them. The CDR3 extends over 14 amino acids. Germline V CDR1 and CDR2: MNHEY, SVGAGI. CDR3 sequence reads: CASSYSRLGDEQYF. In nucleotides, the CDR3 is TGTGCCAGCAGTTACTCGAGGCTCGGCGATGAGCAGTACTTC.

This clonotype has at least ten counts. The rearrangement joins TRBV19 to TRBJ1-5; perhaps TRBD1 as D (6 bases). Between the trimmed V and J ends, which lost 5 bases and 7 bases, there was a span of 9 bases. The CDR3 has 12 residues. Germline-derived CDR1 and CDR2 are LNHDA and SQIVND (reference sequence). The CDR3: CASSRTAQPQHF. CDR3 bases: TGTGCCAGTAGTCGGACAGCCCAGCCCCAGCATTTT.

There are a few counts of this clonotype. The genes are TRBV7-6 and TRBJ2-7; TRBD2 might be the D (6 bases). The J call is in doubt because the DNA end fits TRBJ2-1 better. CDR1 is SGHVS and CDR2 is FNYEAQ in the germline V gene. This CDR3 has 15 residues. Here the CDR3 DNA reads TGTGCCAGCAGCCCCAAGGGCGGGACCTACAATGAGCAGTTCTTC. Residues: CASSPKGGTYNEQFF.

The chain combines TRBV2 with TRBJ2-1, with 10 bases identical to TRBD1. V shed 5 bases, J shed 8 bases, and the junction held 6 bases outside the gene matches. Looked up from germline, CDR1 is SNHLY and CDR2 is FYNNEI. This CDR3 is 14 amino acids long. CDR3 loop: CASSTGTGVHEQFF. The CDR3 DNA follows: TGTGCCAGCAGTACCGGGACAGGGGTCCATGAGCAGTTCTTC.

The table lists this clonotype with many counts. The chain uses TRBV20-1 and TRBJ2-2, with 12 bases identical to TRBD2. The CDR3 runs 17 residues. V lost 2 bases, J lost 4 bases, and 8 bases stayed unmatched. From germline, CDR1 is DFQATT and CDR2 SNEGSKA (reference sequence). The CDR3 DNA sequence: TGCAGTGCTAGAAACGCTAGCGGGAGGGCCGGCACCGGGGAGCTGTTTTTT. Translated: CSARNASGRAGTGELFF.

The V and J genes are TRBV2 and TRBJ2-6; 8 nucleotides align to TRBD1. Germline V gene sequence: CDR1 SNHLY, CDR2 FYNNEI. V lost 3 bases to trimming and J lost 15 bases; unmatched junction nucleotides: 4. This CDR3 has 12 amino acids. The CDR3 is CASSEGQEDLTF. The DNA of the CDR3 is TGTGCCAGCAGTGAGGGACAGGAGGACCTGACTTTC. The complete variable domain, with remaining parts taken from reference TRBV2 and TRBJ2-6, reads EPEVTQTPSHQVTQMGQEVILRCVPISNHLYFYWYRQILGQKVEFLVSFYNNEISEKSEIFDDQFSVERPDGSNFTLKIRSTKLEDSAMYFCASSEGQEDLTFGAGSRLTVL.

This rearrangement joins TRBV7-9 to TRBJ2-7; 11 bases map to TRBD1. The CDR3 covers 15 residues. Germline assignment: CDR1 SEHNR and CDR2 FQNEAQ (reference sequence). Unmatched junction bases numbered 3, after V lost 3 bases and J lost 2 bases. CDR3: CASSFWDRGAYEQYF. The CDR3 coding sequence is TGTGCCAGCAGCTTCTGGGACAGGGGGGCCTACGAGCAGTACTTC.

There are many counts of this clonotype. This chain connects TRBV7-6 to TRBJ1-1, with 8 bases lining up with TRBD1. This CDR3 contains 16 residues. V was clipped by 1 base and J by 4 bases; unmatched bases: 8. Germline CDR1 reads SGHVS; CDR2 reads FNYEAQ. DNA of the CDR3: TGTGCCAGCAGCTTAGTGGCAGGGGGCGAGTTCACTGAAGCTTTCTTT. Residues: CASSLVAGGEFTEAFF.

The chain uses TRBV2 and TRBJ2-5; the D gene could be TRBD1 or TRBD2 (6 bases each). TRBJ2-1 matches the DNA end more closely, so the J call is doubtful. The CDR3 runs 15 residues. CDR1 and CDR2 from the germline V gene are SNHLY and FYNNEI. The CDR3: CASLPPGGAHNEQFF. CDR3 nucleotides: TGTGCCAGTCTACCGCCCGGGGGCGCCCACAATGAGCAGTTCTTC.